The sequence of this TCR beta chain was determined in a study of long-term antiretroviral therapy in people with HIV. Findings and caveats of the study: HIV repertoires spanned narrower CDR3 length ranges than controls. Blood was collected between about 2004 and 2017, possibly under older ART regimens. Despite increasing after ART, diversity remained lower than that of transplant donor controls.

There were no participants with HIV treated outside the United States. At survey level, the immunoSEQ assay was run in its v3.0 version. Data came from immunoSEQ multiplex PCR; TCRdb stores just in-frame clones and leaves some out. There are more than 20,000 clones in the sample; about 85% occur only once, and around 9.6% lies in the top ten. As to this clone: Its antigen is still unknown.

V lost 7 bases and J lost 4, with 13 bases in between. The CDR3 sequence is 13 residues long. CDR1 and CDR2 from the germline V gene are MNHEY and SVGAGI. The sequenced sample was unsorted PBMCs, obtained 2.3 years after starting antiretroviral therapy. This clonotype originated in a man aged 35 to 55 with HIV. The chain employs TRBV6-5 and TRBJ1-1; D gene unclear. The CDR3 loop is CASTPPGATEAFF. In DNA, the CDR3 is TGTGCCAGCACCCCCCCGGGTGCCACTGAAGCTTTCTTT.